This entry lists 20 T cell receptor beta chains sequenced from one sample in a study of early T cells in non-severe SARS-CoV-2 infection. In TCRdb, the 5' RACE reads were re-called with MiXCR into one record per CDR3 protein. The sample has some 57,000 distinct CDR3 sequences, roughly 8.8% seen once. The sequencing input was whole blood. These receptors originate from an adult who was a healthcare worker with PCR-confirmed SARS-CoV-2 infection or an uninfected control (not recorded which).

Comments on this clonotype: One base away lies a much larger clone, so this may be a sequencing read error. The genes are TRBV9 and TRBJ2-2; 7 nucleotides match TRBD1. The CDR3 has 15 amino acids. Germline loops: CDR1 SGDLS, CDR2 YYNGEE. The CDR3 sequence: CASGVAQGPTGELFF. CDR3 in DNA: TGTGCCAGCGGCGTAGCACAGGGGCCTACCGGGGAGCTGTTTTTT.

The CDR3 nucleotides are TGTGCCATCAGTGAGTCGATACCCCTTGACGAGCAGTACTTC. It specifies CAISESIPLDEQYF. The genes are TRBV10-3 and TRBJ2-7; D remains ambiguous. The germline gives CDR1 ENHRY, CDR2 SYGVKD. Trimming removed 0 bases from V and 5 bases from J, with 11 bases in between. The CDR3 covers 14 residues.

Details on this clonotype: A much larger clone sits a single nucleotide away, making a read error possible. The gene calls are TRBV29-1 and TRBJ2-7; D remains unclear. The germline CDR1 and CDR2 sequences are SQVTM and ANQGSEA. The CDR3 covers 14 residues. V dropped 5 bases and J dropped 6 bases, with 20 bases sitting between them. Written as DNA, the CDR3 is TGCAGCGTTTCGCGGACCGGCACCCCGGTCGAGCAGTACTTC. Amino acid sequence: CSVSRTGTPVEQYF.

The J gene is TRBJ1-5, the V gene TRBV20-1; 7 bases agree with TRBD1. V was clipped by 6 bases and J by 11 bases; unmatched bases: 16. The CDR3 spans 14 residues. CDR1 DFQATT and CDR2 SNEGSKA come from the germline V gene (reference sequence). For the CDR3, the DNA is TGCAGTGCGGCCGCCGGGACAGCCAAATCTGCCCAGCATTTT. Translating it yields CSAAAGTAKSAQHF.

Of note for this clonotype: Germline and junction disagree at one end, which may indicate a read error. CDR3 amino acids: CAISLGAGYTEAFF. In DNA form, the CDR3 reads TGTGCCATCAGCTTAGGTGCGGGCTACACTGAAGCTTTCTTT. This sequence joins TRBV11-2 and TRBJ1-1; D is undetermined. There are 14 residues in the CDR3. Germline CDR1 SGHAT, CDR2 FQNNGV. Based on the CDR3 plus reference TRBV11-2 and TRBJ1-1, the full variable domain is EAGVAQSPRYKIIEKRQSVAFWCNPISGHATLYWYQQILGQGPKLLIQFQNNGVVDDSQLPKDRFSAERLKGVDSTLKIQPAKLEDSAVYLCAISLGAGYTEAFFGQGTRLTVV.

This clonotype was seen only a few times. The chain is built from TRBV11-2 and TRBJ2-5; either TRBD1 or TRBD2 may supply D (7 bases each). This CDR3 contains 13 residues. Trimming pared 4 bases from V and 5 bases from J, leaving 11 bases between. In germline, CDR1 is SGHAT, CDR2 FQNNGV. CDR3 in amino acids: CASSSGGDETQYF. For the CDR3, the DNA is TGTGCCAGCAGCTCAGGGGGGGACGAGACCCAGTACTTC.

The CDR3 reads CASSSREGGYGYTF. CDR3 sequence (DNA): TGTGCCAGCAGTTCTCGGGAAGGGGGCTATGGCTACACCTTC. This chain connects TRBV12-3 or TRBV12-4 to TRBJ1-2; TRBD1 might be the D (6 bases). Trimming took off 4 bases at V and 4 bases at J, with 13 bases between the two ends. The CDR3 is 14 amino acids.

This clonotype has just a few counts. CDR3 nucleotide sequence: TGTGCCAGCAGCACCCGCAATCAGCCCCAGCATTTT. Its protein product is CASSTRNQPQHF. This chain connects TRBV7-9 to TRBJ1-5; no reliable D call. Trimming shortened V by 5 bases and J by 2 bases, and 4 bases separated the two germline ends. Germline assignment: CDR1 SEHNR and CDR2 FQNEAQ (reference sequence). The CDR3 sequence is 12 residues long.

This clonotype has ten or more counts. The gene calls are TRBV10-1 and TRBJ1-1; D perhaps matches TRBD1 (5 bases). This CDR3 comprises 14 residues. Germline values: CDR1 WNHNN, CDR2 SYGVQD (reference sequence). Trimming cost V 4 bases and J 4 bases, with 13 bases left between them. CDR3: CASSVNPGTTEAFF. The CDR3 DNA reads TGCGCCAGCAGTGTTAATCCCGGGACCACTGAAGCTTTCTTT.

This clonotype was seen ten or more times. This chain connects TRBV12-3 or TRBV12-4 to TRBJ1-1; TRBD1 matches 7 bases. This CDR3 comprises 14 residues. With V trimmed by 2 bases and J by 4 bases, 4 bases remained unmatched. The CDR3 region is CASSLNRGLTEAFF. For the CDR3, the DNA is TGTGCCAGCAGTTTAAACAGGGGTCTCACTGAAGCTTTCTTT.

In this sample, this clonotype turned up a few times. The chain has TRBV2 and TRBJ2-7, with a possible D match to TRBD1 (6 bases). Germline V lookup: CDR1 SNHLY, CDR2 FYNNEI. V was trimmed by 9 bases and J by 5 bases, leaving 14 bases between them. This CDR3 region has 12 residues. CDR3 coding DNA: TGTGCCAGGAGCAGGGGAAGGGACGAGCAGTACTTC. Translated, it gives CARSRGRDEQYF.

This clonotype was counted only a few times. The rearrangement uses TRBV7-6 and TRBJ2-3; D not resolved. The V gene lost 5 bases and the J gene lost 3 bases, with 9 bases spanning the gap. This CDR3 is built from 13 residues. Germline loops: CDR1 SGHVS, CDR2 FNYEAQ. CDR3 residues: CASSRIATDTQYF. CDR3 nucleotides: TGTGCCAGCAGCCGCATTGCTACAGATACGCAGTATTTT.

The sample holds a few counts of this clonotype. The genes are TRBV6-1 and TRBJ2-1, with TRBD2 identical over 9 bases. CDR3 size: 16 residues. CDR1 is MNHNS, CDR2 SASEGT, per germline. Trimming removed 0 bases from V and 10 bases from J; junction bases left unmatched: 10. In DNA form, the CDR3 reads TGTGCCAGCAGTGAAGCAGGCGGGGGGGCCGTCCGGGAGCAGTTCTTC. As protein: CASSEAGGGAVREQFF.

Ten or more counts support this clonotype. J is TRBJ1-1 and V is TRBV3-1; weak D call: TRBD1 (6 bases). V was pared by 0 bases and J by 6 bases, with 17 bases between. This CDR3 region has 16 residues. Per germline, CDR1 LGHDT and CDR2 YNNKEL (reference sequence). CDR3 DNA sequence: TGTGCCAGCAGCCAAGATGACGGGGGCAAGGTAGCTGAAGCTTTCTTT. Translation gives CASSQDDGGKVAEAFF.

This clonotype occurred many times. The J gene is TRBJ2-7, the V gene TRBV20-1; D is ambiguous. The germline gives CDR1 DFQATT, CDR2 SNEGSKA (reference sequence). CDR3 size: 14 residues. V lost 0 bases, J lost 3 bases, and 12 bases lay in between. DNA of the CDR3: TGCAGTGCTAGAGATCTTACCCGCCTCTACGAGCAGTACTTC. Its translation: CSARDLTRLYEQYF.

This clonotype has just a few counts. The chain employs TRBV5-6 and TRBJ2-5; 7 bases agree with TRBD1. CDR1 is SGHDT and CDR2 is YYEEEE in the germline V gene. This CDR3 is 14 amino acids long. V shed 5 bases, J shed 5 bases, and the junction held 9 bases outside the gene matches. The CDR3: CASSVAGGLETQYF. The DNA of the CDR3 is TGTGCCAGCAGTGTTGCAGGGGGATTGGAGACCCAGTACTTC. The full variable domain, its missing parts supplied by reference TRBV5-6 and TRBJ2-5, is DAGVTQSPTHLIKTRGQQVTLRCSPKSGHDTVSWYQQALGQGPQFIFQYYEEEERQRGNFPDRFSGHQFPNYSSELNVNALLLGDSALYLCASSVAGGLETQYFGPGTRLLVL.

V is TRBV7-2 and J is TRBJ2-5; 8 nucleotides line up with TRBD2. Germline V gives CDR1 SGHTA, CDR2 FQGNSA. The CDR3 has 18 residues. V shed 4 bases and J 7 bases; nucleotides not matched to a gene: 20. CDR3 protein: CASSSPMSGGPLGGTQYF. The DNA for the CDR3 is TGTGCCAGCAGCTCTCCTATGTCGGGGGGGCCTTTAGGAGGGACCCAGTACTTC.

The gene calls are TRBV5-1 and TRBJ2-1; D possibly corresponds to TRBD2 (6 bases). The CDR3 is 13 amino acids. V gave up 2 bases and J gave up 8 bases, with 11 bases separating them. Germline CDR1 is SGHRS and CDR2 is YFSETQ. CDR3 DNA sequence: TGCGCCAGCAGCTTTGGGGGGTTGGATGAGCAGTTCTTC. This encodes CASSFGGLDEQFF. Full variable domain (rest looked up from reference TRBV5-1 and TRBJ2-1): KAGVTQTPRYLIKTRGQQVTLSCSPISGHRSVSWYQQTPGQGLQFLFEYFSETQRNKGNFPGRFSGRQFSNSRSEMNVSTLELGDSALYLCASSFGGLDEQFFGPGTRLTVL.

This clonotype was picked up a small number of times. The V and J genes are TRBV6-2 or TRBV6-3 and TRBJ2-7, with D perhaps matching TRBD1 (6 bases). The germline CDR1 and CDR2 sequences are MNHEY and SVGEGT. V was pared by 4 bases and J by 5 bases, with 21 bases between. The CDR3 length is 16 residues. The CDR3 here is CASSSSQGPQGDEQYF. Here the CDR3 DNA reads TGTGCCAGCAGTTCTAGCCAGGGGCCCCAGGGTGACGAGCAGTACTTC.

This clonotype showed up just a few times. The chain recombines TRBV3-1 with TRBJ2-7; no clear D. Germline V gene sequence: CDR1 LGHDT, CDR2 YNNKEL (reference sequence). The CDR3 spans 12 residues. The V end was cut by 5 bases, the J end by 7 bases, with 12 bases between. The CDR3 loop reads CASSSHGREQYF. For the CDR3, the DNA is TGTGCCAGCAGCTCCCACGGGCGGGAGCAGTACTTC.